These 25 T cell receptor beta chains were sequenced from one sample in a study of CD4 T cell repertoires in COVID-19. Here immunoSEQ multiplex PCR was the method, and the copy in TCRdb shows in-frame clones only, minus some. The sample records about 24,000 clones, over 85% being singletons. The memory T cells were sequenced right after ex vivo isolation, without culture. This sample comprised circulating follicular helper CD4+ T cells (cTfh) from blood, obtained before the COVID-19 pandemic. The receptor source for this set is a human donor who had COVID-19.

This sequence joins TRBV5-1 and TRBJ2-7, with 8 bases that match TRBD2. J gave up 0 bases and V 0 bases, and 2 bases lay outside the gene matches. This CDR3 region has 15 residues. Germline CDR1 SGHRS, CDR2 YFSETQ. The DNA of the CDR3 is TGCGCCAGCAGCTTGGGGAGCGGGAGCTCCTACGAGCAGTACTTC. This codes for CASSLGSGSSYEQYF.

This clone was counted a single time. This chain uses TRBV28 with TRBJ1-5; D perhaps matches TRBD1 (5 bases). V lost 6 bases to trimming and J lost 5 bases, with 23 bases between them. The CDR3 spans 17 residues. CDR1 is MDHEN and CDR2 is SYDVKM in the germline V gene. This CDR3 is CASSPPQGQILYQPQHF. DNA for the CDR3: TGTGCCAGCAGCCCCCCGCAGGGCCAAATTTTGTATCAGCCCCAGCATTTT.

The V gene is TRBV29-1, the J gene TRBJ2-1; D is ambiguous. This CDR3 has 13 residues. Between the trimmed V and J ends, which lost 6 bases and 14 bases, there was a span of 23 bases. CDR1 and CDR2 (germline): SQVTM, ANQGSEA. The CDR3 reads CSVHEPGTPGEFF. DNA for the CDR3: TGCAGCGTACACGAGCCTGGAACTCCGGGTGAGTTCTTC.

The gene calls are TRBV5-4 and TRBJ2-5, with 7 bases aligning to TRBD1. Germline CDR1 SGHNT, CDR2 YYREEE (reference sequence). The V gene end was trimmed by 9 bases and the J gene end by 5 bases; junction bases not matched to a gene: 10. The CDR3 consists of 13 residues. CDR3 region: CATGYRGAETQYF. As DNA, the CDR3 is TGTGCCACAGGATACAGGGGCGCGGAGACCCAGTACTTC.

This chain uses TRBV27 with TRBJ1-1, with TRBD1 matching 10 bases. The CDR3 extends over 15 amino acids. Trimming removed 0 bases from V and 9 bases from J; junction bases left unmatched: 7. Per germline, CDR1 MNHEY and CDR2 SMNVEV (reference sequence). The CDR3 here is CASSLSGGQGMKAFF. The DNA of the CDR3 is TGTGCCAGCAGTTTATCGGGGGGACAGGGGATGAAAGCTTTCTTT.

Notes on this clone: The germline gene is not matched at one end of the junction; a read error may be the cause. The rearrangement joins TRBV28 to TRBJ2-6; no clear D gene. The CDR3 contains 14 residues. Germline CDR1 reads MDHEN; CDR2 reads SYDVKM. The CDR3 coding sequence is TGTGCCAGCCGTTTGAGCTCTGGGGCCAACGTCCTGACTTTC. Its translation: CASRLSSGANVLTF.

CDR3 sequence reads: CASSMAGQSSYNSPLHF. The CDR3 DNA reads as TGTGCCAGTAGTATGGCGGGGCAAAGCTCCTATAATTCACCCCTCCACTTT. This chain connects TRBV19 to TRBJ1-6; D is perhaps TRBD1 (5 bases). Deletions cut 3 bases from V and 0 bases from J, with 12 bases between. Germline-derived CDR1 and CDR2 are LNHDA and SQIVND (reference sequence). The CDR3 has 17 residues.

The chain carries TRBV5-6 and TRBJ2-3; 14 bases fit TRBD2. The length of the CDR3 is 17 residues. Germline CDR1 and CDR2: SGHDT and YYEEEE. The V and J ends lost 2 bases and 2 bases, in that order; junction bases with no gene match: 4. This chain's CDR3 is CASSFGTSGSPTDTQYF. CDR3 DNA sequence: TGTGCCAGCAGCTTTGGGACTAGCGGGAGCCCCACAGATACGCAGTATTTT.

The rearrangement joins TRBV2 to TRBJ2-7, with 7 bases lining up with TRBD1. The CDR3 spans 14 residues. Germline V gives CDR1 SNHLY, CDR2 FYNNEI. V lost 6 bases to trimming and J lost 1 base; unmatched junction nucleotides: 6. CDR3 DNA sequence: TGTGCCAGCAGAGGGATGGGACAGTCCTACGAGCAGTACTTC. It specifies CASRGMGQSYEQYF.

The chain recombines TRBV7-6 with TRBJ2-7, with unresolved D. CDR3 length: 14 residues. The V gene lost 0 bases and the J gene lost 2 bases, with 8 bases spanning the gap. CDR1 is SGHVS and CDR2 is FNYEAQ in the germline V gene. Written as DNA, the CDR3 is TGTGCCAGCAGCTTAGCGTTGAGTACCTACGAGCAGTACTTC. Its translation: CASSLALSTYEQYF.

V and J are TRBV5-1 and TRBJ2-1, with D possibly being TRBD2 (6 bases). Germline V lookup: CDR1 SGHRS, CDR2 YFSETQ. Trimming cost V 4 bases and J 7 bases, with 15 bases left between them. This CDR3 comprises 14 residues. The CDR3 here is CASSSSGGRNEQFF. The DNA of the CDR3 is TGCGCCAGCAGCAGTAGTGGGGGGAGGAATGAGCAGTTCTTC. The whole variable domain, remainder taken from reference TRBV5-1 and TRBJ2-1, is KAGVTQTPRYLIKTRGQQVTLSCSPISGHRSVSWYQQTPGQGLQFLFEYFSETQRNKGNFPGRFSGRQFSNSRSEMNVSTLELGDSALYLCASSSSGGRNEQFFGPGTRLTVL.

The chain carries TRBV4-1 and TRBJ1-5, with 8 bases matching TRBD1. Losses at the gene ends were 4 bases for V and 0 bases for J; bases not matched to a gene: 2. The germline V gene encodes CDR1 MGHRA and CDR2 YSYEKL. The CDR3 covers 15 residues. The CDR3 loop reads CASSPDRASNQPQHF. CDR3 in DNA: TGCGCCAGCAGCCCGGACAGGGCTAGCAATCAGCCCCAGCATTTT.

The chain combines TRBV15 with TRBJ1-2; 11 nucleotides match TRBD1. The CDR3 sequence is 15 residues long. Germline V gene sequence: CDR1 LNHNV, CDR2 YYDKDF (reference sequence). The ends lost 3 bases at V and 8 bases at J; junction bases unmatched: 8. The CDR3 region is CATSSTDRGQGGYTF. In DNA form, the CDR3 reads TGTGCCACCAGCAGTACGGACAGGGGGCAGGGGGGCTACACCTTC.

Remarks on this clone: An end of the junction differs from the germline gene, which may be a read error. Other DNA sequences in this specimen translate into the identical CDR3. The CDR3 coding sequence is TGTGCCAGCAGCCAAACAGGGGGCTCTAATTCCCCCCTCCACTTT. Translating gives CASSQTGGSNSPLHF. The chain employs TRBV7-9 and TRBJ1-6, with 9 nucleotides matching TRBD1. The CDR3 covers 15 residues. The V gene's germline CDR1 is SEHNR and CDR2 FQNEAQ (reference sequence).

This chain uses TRBV5-5 with TRBJ1-4, with D perhaps TRBD1 (5 bases). V was shortened by 0 bases and J by 5 bases, with 8 bases between the two germline ends. The germline gives CDR1 SGHKS, CDR2 YYEKEE (reference sequence). The CDR3 extends over 14 amino acids. CDR3 coding DNA: TGTGCCAGCAGCTTGGGTGACAGCAATGAAAAACTGTTTTTT. Amino acids: CASSLGDSNEKLFF.

CDR3 loop: CASSQGWDNQETQYF. In nucleotides, the CDR3 is TGTGCCAGCAGTCAAGGGTGGGACAACCAAGAGACCCAGTACTTC. V usage is TRBV7-2 and J usage is TRBJ2-5; a possible D gene is TRBD1 (6 bases). The CDR3 runs 15 residues. Trimming removed 6 bases at V and 0 bases at J, with 14 bases between. Germline V gene sequence: CDR1 SGHTA, CDR2 FQGNSA.

V gene TRBV9 combines with J gene TRBJ1-1; TRBD1 might be the D (5 bases). From germline, CDR1 is SGDLS and CDR2 YYNGEE. Trimming removed 0 bases from V and 6 bases from J, with 15 bases in between. This CDR3 spans 15 amino acids. CDR3 sequence: CASSVGIGGRAEAFF. The CDR3 nucleotides read TGTGCCAGCAGCGTAGGTATCGGGGGAAGGGCTGAAGCTTTCTTT.

The chain carries TRBV19 and TRBJ1-1; 9 nucleotides match TRBD1. This CDR3 spans 15 amino acids. Germline-derived CDR1 and CDR2 are LNHDA and SQIVND (reference sequence). Unmatched junction bases numbered 5, after V lost 6 bases and J lost 0 bases. CDR3 residues: CASRIGTGLNTEAFF. CDR3 bases: TGTGCCAGTAGGATCGGGACAGGGCTGAACACTGAAGCTTTCTTT. The full variable domain, in which reference TRBV19 and TRBJ1-1 provide the parts outside the CDR3, is DGGITQSPKYLFRKEGQNVTLSCEQNLNHDAMYWYRQDPGQGLRLIYYSQIVNDFQKGDIAEGYSVSREKKESFPLTVTSAQKNPTAFYLCASRIGTGLNTEAFFGQGTRLTVV.

The chain joins TRBV5-6 to TRBJ2-5, with 9 positions matching TRBD2. CDR3 size: 16 residues. Germline CDR1 SGHDT, CDR2 YYEEEE. V shed 0 bases and J 4 bases; nucleotides not matched to a gene: 7. The CDR3 reads CASSLVAGGGTETQYF. DNA of the CDR3: TGTGCCAGCAGCTTGGTCGCGGGAGGGGGGACAGAGACCCAGTACTTC.

The chain combines TRBV29-1 with TRBJ1-2; no firm D call. The CDR3 is 12 residues long. V lost 5 bases, J lost 4 bases, and 11 bases lay in between. Germline CDR1 SQVTM, CDR2 ANQGSEA. The CDR3 sequence: CSVSERGYGYTF. CDR3 DNA: TGCAGCGTTTCAGAGCGGGGCTATGGCTACACCTTC.

V gene TRBV4-2 combines with J gene TRBJ2-7; the D gene is possibly TRBD2 (5 bases). V gave up 0 bases and J gave up 3 bases, with 12 bases separating them. Germline V gene lookup returns CDR1 LGHNA and CDR2 YNFKEQ. The CDR3 contains 15 residues. CDR3: CASSQEVLGDYEQYF. CDR3 DNA sequence: TGTGCCAGCAGCCAAGAGGTGCTGGGAGACTACGAGCAGTACTTC.

The chain has TRBV2 and TRBJ1-3; TRBD1 might be the D (5 bases). This CDR3 is 13 amino acids long. Germline CDR1 is SNHLY and CDR2 is FYNNEI. V was trimmed by 6 bases and J by 2 bases, leaving 8 bases between them. The CDR3 loop reads CASRTEAGNTIYF. The CDR3 bases are TGTGCCAGCAGGACAGAGGCTGGAAACACCATATATTTT.

This clone was counted a single time. The chain joins TRBV18 to TRBJ1-3; D perhaps matches TRBD1 (5 bases). Germline assignment: CDR1 KGHSH and CDR2 LQKENI. The CDR3 totals 14 residues. The germline V and J ends were trimmed by 2 bases and 4 bases, with 9 bases remaining between them. In DNA form, the CDR3 reads TGTGCCAGCTCACCAGCAGGGCGCGGAAACACCATATATTTT. This encodes CASSPAGRGNTIYF.

This chain links TRBV5-6 with TRBJ1-2; TRBD1 matches 7 bases. CDR1 and CDR2 (germline): SGHDT, YYEEEE. The CDR3 runs 15 residues. V trimming: 0 bases; J trimming: 0 bases; junction bases outside the gene matches: 2. CDR3 protein: CASSLGQGSNYGYTF. The CDR3 nucleotides are TGTGCCAGCAGCTTGGGACAGGGTTCTAACTATGGCTACACCTTC.

This chain links TRBV14 with TRBJ2-1; 10 positions match TRBD1. This CDR3 comprises 19 residues. Germline V gene data show CDR1 as SGHDN and CDR2 as FVKESK. The trim removed 0 bases at V and 9 bases at J, leaving 17 bases unmatched. The CDR3 DNA sequence: TGTGCCAGCAGCCAAGATTGGCGCAGGGACAGGGGAGTGTCAAGTGAGCAGTTCTTC. Translation gives CASSQDWRRDRGVSSEQFF.